A selection of T cell receptor beta chains follows, all from one sample in a study of blood T cell repertoires in COVID-19. Clones were read by immunoSEQ multiplex PCR, and TCRdb kept only the in-frame ones, dropping some. The sample includes roughly 30,000 clones, 85% of them seen just once. Sequencing input: peripheral blood. These receptors all come from a human donor with acute or convalescent COVID-19. The donor label of this sample is uncertain. Each CDR3 is given with its conserved first and last residue. The D gene is left open where the match is weak. Only some rows state a clone size, as once, few, many or a class for expanded clones.

d_call: TRBD1; clone_size: -; v_call: TRBV27; j_call: TRBJ1-6; cdr3_aa: CASVLRDRESSYNSPLHF; cdr3_nt: TGTGCCAGCGTCCTCCGGGACAGGGAGAGCTCCTATAATTCACCCCTCCACTTT
d_call: -; clone_size: -; v_call: TRBV19; j_call: TRBJ1-6; cdr3_aa: CASSLTNSPLHF; cdr3_nt: TGTGCCAGTAGTCTGACAAATTCACCCCTCCACTTT
d_call: TRBD1; clone_size: -; v_call: TRBV10-3; j_call: TRBJ1-2; cdr3_aa: CAISLQGAGGYTF; cdr3_nt: TGTGCCATCAGCCTACAGGGGGCCGGGGGCTACACCTTC
d_call: TRBD1; clone_size: -; v_call: TRBV7-6; j_call: TRBJ1-2; cdr3_aa: CASSKDRAAGGYTF; cdr3_nt: TGTGCCAGCAGCAAGGACAGGGCGGCTGGTGGCTACACCTTC
d_call: TRBD1; clone_size: -; v_call: TRBV5-5; j_call: TRBJ2-7; cdr3_aa: CASRGTGSSSYEQYF; cdr3_nt: TGTGCCAGCAGGGGGACAGGGAGTAGCTCCTACGAGCAGTACTTC
d_call: -; clone_size: -; v_call: TRBV28; j_call: TRBJ1-5; cdr3_aa: CASRSLSGARQPQHF; cdr3_nt: TGTGCCAGCAGGTCCCTATCAGGGGCAAGGCAGCCCCAGCATTTT
d_call: TRBD2; clone_size: -; v_call: TRBV30; j_call: TRBJ2-3; cdr3_aa: CAWRGTSGSTDTQYF; cdr3_nt: TGTGCCTGGAGGGGGACTAGCGGGAGCACAGATACGCAGTATTTT
d_call: TRBD1; clone_size: -; v_call: TRBV7-2; j_call: TRBJ1-1; cdr3_aa: CASSLVGTGDGYTEAFF; cdr3_nt: TGTGCCAGCAGCTTAGTTGGGACAGGGGATGGGTACACTGAAGCTTTCTTT
d_call: TRBD2; clone_size: -; v_call: TRBV7-9; j_call: TRBJ2-1; cdr3_aa: CASSLADNEQFF; cdr3_nt: TGTGCCAGCTCTCTAGCGGACAATGAGCAGTTCTTC
d_call: -; clone_size: -; v_call: TRBV9; j_call: TRBJ2-5; cdr3_aa: CASSVSPRIQETQYF; cdr3_nt: TGTGCCAGCAGCGTATCCCCGCGCATCCAAGAGACCCAGTACTTC
d_call: -; clone_size: -; v_call: TRBV9; j_call: TRBJ2-1; cdr3_aa: CASSPQTIAYNEQFF; cdr3_nt: TGTGCCAGCAGCCCCCAGACTATAGCGTACAATGAGCAGTTCTTC
d_call: TRBD2; clone_size: -; v_call: TRBV19; j_call: TRBJ2-1; cdr3_aa: CASSIGLGTSHEQFF; cdr3_nt: TGTGCCAGTAGTATAGGGCTCGGGACTAGCCATGAGCAGTTCTTC
d_call: TRBD1; clone_size: -; v_call: TRBV28; j_call: TRBJ2-6; cdr3_aa: CASSTGTGNSGANVLTF; cdr3_nt: TGTGCCAGCAGTACCGGGACAGGTAACTCTGGGGCCAACGTCCTGACTTTC
d_call: TRBD1; clone_size: -; v_call: TRBV7-2; j_call: TRBJ2-2; cdr3_aa: CASSPQGYTGELFF; cdr3_nt: TGTGCCAGCAGCCCACAGGGGTACACCGGGGAGCTGTTTTTT
d_call: -; clone_size: -; v_call: TRBV19; j_call: TRBJ1-5; cdr3_aa: CASSIYRGQGRVFSNQPQHF; cdr3_nt: TGTGCCAGTAGTATATATAGGGGTCAGGGTAGGGTCTTTAGCAATCAGCCCCAGCATTTT
d_call: -; clone_size: -; v_call: TRBV6-1; j_call: TRBJ1-5; cdr3_aa: CASSEGTGPAVGQPQHF; cdr3_nt: TGTGCCAGCAGTGAAGGAACAGGACCGGCTGTAGGTCAGCCCCAGCATTTT
d_call: -; clone_size: medium-sized; v_call: TRBV5-1; j_call: TRBJ2-7; cdr3_aa: CASSLGQPSSYEQYF; cdr3_nt: TGCGCCAGCAGCTTGGGACAGCCAAGCTCCTACGAGCAGTACTTC
d_call: -; clone_size: -; v_call: TRBV6-5; j_call: TRBJ2-3; cdr3_aa: CASSYGGNTDTQYF; cdr3_nt: TGTGCCAGCAGTTACGGGGGGAACACAGATACGCAGTATTTT
d_call: TRBD1; clone_size: -; v_call: TRBV28; j_call: TRBJ1-6; cdr3_aa: CASRTPGQENSPLHF; cdr3_nt: TGTGCCAGCAGGACCCCGGGACAGGAAAATTCACCCCTCCACTTT
d_call: -; clone_size: -; v_call: TRBV29-1; j_call: TRBJ2-5; cdr3_aa: CSVRPTTFQETQYF; cdr3_nt: TGCAGCGTCCGACCAACTACGTTCCAAGAGACCCAGTACTTC
d_call: -; clone_size: -; v_call: TRBV10-3; j_call: TRBJ1-2; cdr3_aa: CAISGRTEGQVAYGYTF; cdr3_nt: TGTGCCATCAGTGGCAGGACAGAGGGTCAGGTAGCCTATGGCTACACCTTC
d_call: -; clone_size: -; v_call: TRBV7-2; j_call: TRBJ2-6; cdr3_aa: CASSLDPNGANVLTF; cdr3_nt: TGTGCCAGCAGCTTAGATCCCAATGGGGCCAACGTCCTGACTTTC
d_call: TRBD1; clone_size: -; v_call: TRBV18; j_call: TRBJ1-1; cdr3_aa: CASSPMGQGGAEAFF; cdr3_nt: TGTGCCAGCTCACCGATGGGACAGGGGGGTGCTGAAGCTTTCTTT
d_call: TRBD1; clone_size: -; v_call: TRBV5-6; j_call: TRBJ2-5; cdr3_aa: CASIDYRGRETQYF; cdr3_nt: TGTGCCAGCATCGATTACAGGGGTCGGGAGACCCAGTACTTC
d_call: TRBD1; clone_size: few; v_call: TRBV27; j_call: TRBJ1-6; cdr3_aa: CASRYGTGPSPLHF; cdr3_nt: TGTGCCAGCAGGTACGGGACAGGTCCGTCACCCCTCCACTTT